Presented here are 23 T cell receptor beta chains from one specimen sequenced in a study of regulatory T cells in long-lasting Graves disease. Arm-PCR of CDR3 regions and iRepertoire HTBI primers were the basis on which TCR beta libraries were built. One entry per CDR3 protein, called by TCRdb with MiXCR from the multiplex PCR reads. The repertoire includes approximately 470,000 distinct CDR3 sequences, 16% of them detected once, and 9% to 15% sits in the top ten. Stated time point: newly diagnosed GD, antithyroid drugs for less than 3 months. PBMC-derived RNA was used for the TCR library. These same records also appear under a second study, on T cells in Graves' hyperthyroidism and ophthalmopathy.

Here the sequenced sample was peripheral blood mononuclear cells (PBMCs), taken at new diagnosis, from a patient treated with antithyroid drugs. These receptors originate from a man between 40 and 49 years old with Graves disease.

This clonotype was counted many times. The chain combines TRBV6-2 or TRBV6-3 with TRBJ2-1; 7 bases map to TRBD2. Germline V CDR1 and CDR2: MNHEY, SVGEGT. The junction had 11 bases not matched to a gene; V was cut back by 7 bases and J by 8 bases. The CDR3 is 14 residues long. The CDR3 protein is CASNREGPSDEQFF. CDR3 in DNA: TGTGCCAGCAATAGGGAGGGACCGTCGGATGAGCAGTTCTTC.

This clonotype was seen a few times. At one end, the junction sequence differs from germline, possibly due to a read error. The chain couples TRBV12-5 to TRBJ2-1; TRBD2 agrees at 13 bases. The CDR3 length is 20 residues. Germline CDR1 and CDR2: LGHNT and FRNRAP. In DNA, the CDR3 is TGTGCTAGTGGTTTTTTCTCTGGGACTAGCGGGGTCCCCTCCTACAAGGAGCAGTTCTTC. Translating gives CASGFFSGTSGVPSYKEQFF.

This clonotype appeared many times. The chain links TRBV6-2 or TRBV6-3 to TRBJ2-5; D call uncertain. The CDR3 has 14 residues. Germline assignment: CDR1 MNHEY and CDR2 SVGEGT. V lost 1 base and J lost 3, with 9 bases in between. CDR3 in amino acids: CASSYWGSEETQYF. The DNA of the CDR3 is TGTGCCAGCAGTTACTGGGGAAGCGAAGAGACCCAGTACTTC.

This clonotype has a count of ten or more. This chain connects TRBV20-1 to TRBJ2-1, with 11 bases matching TRBD2. The CDR3 loop spans 16 amino acids. CDR1 and CDR2 from the germline V gene are DFQATT and SNEGSKA (reference sequence). V shed 6 bases and J 2 bases; nucleotides not matched to a gene: 9. Here the CDR3 reads CSAGRGLAGTYNEQFF. The CDR3 DNA reads as TGCAGTGCGGGAAGAGGACTAGCGGGCACCTACAATGAGCAGTTCTTC.

This clonotype appeared many times. The genes are TRBV28 and TRBJ2-5, with D possibly TRBD1 on 5 matching bases. Germline CDR1 is MDHEN and CDR2 is SYDVKM. V lost 6 bases and J 1 base, leaving 9 bases between the germline ends. This CDR3 has 13 amino acids. The CDR3, as DNA: TGTGCCAGCAGCCGACAGCTCCAAGAGACCCAGTACTTC. Protein: CASSRQLQETQYF.

As for this clonotype: A much larger clone lies a single base off, so this may be a read error. The chain uses TRBV7-8 and TRBJ2-1, with 8 bases lining up with TRBD2. Germline-derived CDR1 and CDR2 are SGHVS and FQNEAQ. The junction had 10 bases not matched to a gene; V was cut back by 5 bases and J by 7 bases. This CDR3 has 15 amino acids. CDR3 in amino acids: CASSRTSRSVNEQFF. In DNA, the CDR3 is TGTGCCAGCAGCCGGACTAGCCGGAGTGTGAATGAGCAGTTCTTC.

There are many counts of this clonotype. The rearrangement joins TRBV11-2 to TRBJ2-2; 7 bases match TRBD1. Trimming cost V 6 bases and J 4 bases; bases outside gene matches: 8. Germline V gives CDR1 SGHAT, CDR2 FQNNGV. The CDR3 contains 15 residues. CDR3 sequence (DNA): TGTGCCAGCAGGATAGGGGGCTGGGGCACCGGGGAGCTGTTTTTT. It encodes CASRIGGWGTGELFF.

About this clonotype: The junction and the germline gene differ at one end; a read error may be behind it. The chain carries TRBV6-9 and TRBJ2-7; D possibly corresponds to TRBD2 (6 bases). CDR3 length equals 15 residues. CDR1 is MNHGY and CDR2 is SVAAGI in the germline V gene. Here the CDR3 reads CASSYSWGTGDEQYF. The CDR3, as DNA: TGTGCCAGCAGTTACTCTTGGGGGACTGGCGACGAACAGTACTTC.

The CDR3 loop reads CSAAAQGTDTQYF. The CDR3 DNA follows: TGCAGTGCGGCGGCCCAAGGCACAGATACGCAGTATTTT. V is TRBV20-1 and J is TRBJ2-3, with unresolved D. CDR3 length: 13 residues. CDR1 DFQATT and CDR2 SNEGSKA come from the germline V gene (reference sequence). V was shortened by 6 bases and J by 1 base, with 11 bases between the two germline ends.

Concerning this clonotype: A much larger clone lies one base from this, so it may be a read error. V gene TRBV12-3 or TRBV12-4 combines with J gene TRBJ1-4; perhaps TRBD1 as D (5 bases). This CDR3 has 15 residues. The CDR3 nucleotides are TGTGCCAGCAGTTCCCAGGGAGGGGATAATGAAAAACTGGTTTTT. Residues: CASSSQGGDNEKLVF.

This clonotype has at least ten counts. The chain recombines TRBV2 with TRBJ2-1, with 9 bases that match TRBD1. This CDR3 is 15 amino acids long. Per the germline V gene, CDR1 is SNHLY and CDR2 is FYNNEI. V gave up 4 bases and J gave up 9 bases; unmatched junction bases: 10. The CDR3 DNA reads TGTGCCAGCAGTGCAATTCCGGGACAGGGTCGTGAGCAGTTCTTC. Translated, it gives CASSAIPGQGREQFF.

V is TRBV20-1 and J is TRBJ2-1; D is undetermined. CDR1 and CDR2 (germline): DFQATT, SNEGSKA (reference sequence). Trimming cost V 3 bases and J 2 bases, with 11 bases left between them. The CDR3 sequence is 14 residues long. CDR3 sequence reads: CSARVTQAYNEQFF. The CDR3, as DNA: TGCAGTGCTAGGGTGACCCAAGCCTACAATGAGCAGTTCTTC.

Ten or more counts support this clonotype. The chain joins TRBV27 to TRBJ2-7; D is uncertain. CDR1 and CDR2 (germline): MNHEY, SMNVEV (reference sequence). The germline V and J ends were trimmed by 5 bases and 5 bases, with 16 bases remaining between them. The CDR3 contains 14 residues. The CDR3, as DNA: TGTGCCAGCAGTCCCGGCCGACATCCCAACGAGCAGTACTTC. This encodes CASSPGRHPNEQYF.

With respect to this clonotype: At one end the junction does not follow the germline gene, possibly because of a read error. V gene TRBV5-1 combines with J gene TRBJ2-3; 8 bases fit TRBD1. CDR1 SGHRS and CDR2 YFSETQ come from the germline V gene. The CDR3 consists of 15 residues. The CDR3 reads CASSPGQDQADTQYF. As DNA, the CDR3 is TGTGCCAGCAGCCCGGGACAGGATCAGGCAGATACGCAGTATTTT.

This clonotype was found many times. The V call is TRBV2, the J call TRBJ2-7; TRBD2 might be the D (6 bases). V lost 6 bases to trimming and J lost 0 bases, with 9 bases between them. The germline V gene encodes CDR1 SNHLY and CDR2 FYNNEI. This CDR3 has 13 residues. CDR3 region: CASRREISYEQYF. For the CDR3, the DNA is TGTGCCAGCAGACGGGAGATCTCCTACGAGCAGTACTTC.

The chain couples TRBV19 to TRBJ2-1; TRBD1 agrees at 9 bases. The CDR3 runs to 19 residues. Trimming removed 3 bases from V and 0 bases from J; junction bases left unmatched: 12. The V gene's germline CDR1 is LNHDA and CDR2 SQIVND (reference sequence). As DNA, the CDR3 is TGTGCCAGTAGTATGCGGGACAGGGTGGGAAAAAGCTCCTACAATGAGCAGTTCTTC. Its protein product is CASSMRDRVGKSSYNEQFF.

The V gene is TRBV5-1, the J gene TRBJ2-7, with D unresolved. Trimming removed 3 bases from V and 0 bases from J, with 13 bases in between. This CDR3 spans 15 amino acids. In germline, CDR1 is SGHRS, CDR2 YFSETQ. CDR3 sequence (DNA): TGCGCCAGCAGCTGGATTGAGTCGAGCTCCTACGAGCAGTACTTC. Residues: CASSWIESSSYEQYF.

The gene calls are TRBV20-1 and TRBJ1-2; D uncertain. The CDR3 length is 10 residues. In germline, CDR1 is DFQATT, CDR2 SNEGSKA (reference sequence). Trimming pared 5 bases from V and 7 bases from J, leaving 8 bases between. CDR3 bases: TGCAGTGCTCCGGGGAGTGGCTACACCTTC. Protein: CSAPGSGYTF.

This clonotype turned up a few times. The chain joins TRBV5-1 to TRBJ2-2; 14 positions agree with TRBD2. The V gene's germline CDR1 is SGHRS and CDR2 YFSETQ. The V segment lost 4 bases and the J segment 7 bases; nucleotides outside the gene matches: 9. This CDR3 region has 17 residues. CDR3 sequence reads: CASSQGLAGESHGELFF. CDR3 coding DNA: TGCGCCAGCAGCCAGGGACTAGCGGGAGAATCTCACGGGGAGCTGTTTTTT.

This clonotype was recorded at least ten times. The rearrangement joins TRBV30 to TRBJ2-4, with TRBD1 identical over 7 bases. The V gene end was trimmed by 5 bases and the J gene end by 7 bases; junction bases not matched to a gene: 8. Per the germline V gene, CDR1 is GTSNPN and CDR2 is SVGIG (reference sequence). The CDR3 is made up of 13 amino acids. In DNA form, the CDR3 reads TGTGCCTGGTGGGGACAAGGGGGCAACATTCAGTACTTC. Its translation is CAWWGQGGNIQYF. Variable domain in full (rest from reference TRBV30 and TRBJ2-4): SQTIHQWPATLVQPVGSPLSLECTVEGTSNPNLYWYRQAAGRGLQLLFYSVGIGQISSEVPQNLSASRPQDRQFILSSKKLLLSDSGFYLCAWWGQGGNIQYFGAGTRLSVL.

This clonotype was detected many times. This CDR3 reads CASSQALNSNQPQHF. In nucleotides, the CDR3 is TGTGCCAGCAGCCAGGCACTAAATAGCAATCAGCCCCAGCATTTT. The genes are TRBV3-1 and TRBJ1-5, with no clear D. Trimming removed 3 bases at V and 0 bases at J, with 9 bases between. The CDR3 spans 15 residues. Germline loops: CDR1 LGHDT, CDR2 YNNKEL (reference sequence).

The chain joins TRBV3-1 to TRBJ2-3; TRBD2 matches at 12 bases. The junction had 5 bases not matched to a gene; V was cut back by 0 bases and J by 7 bases. The CDR3 has 16 amino acids. The V gene's germline CDR1 is LGHDT and CDR2 YNNKEL (reference sequence). In DNA form, the CDR3 reads TGTGCCAGCAGCCAAGATCAAGGACTAGCGGGACATACGCAGTATTTT. Its protein product is CASSQDQGLAGHTQYF.

This clonotype was counted ten times or more. J is TRBJ2-5 and V is TRBV3-1; maybe TRBD1 (6 bases). The V and J ends lost 0 bases and 5 bases respectively, with 13 bases between them. The CDR3 is 15 amino acids. From germline, CDR1 is LGHDT and CDR2 YNNKEL (reference sequence). The CDR3 DNA sequence: TGTGCCAGCAGCCAAGATGTTTTGAGGGGGGAGACCCAGTACTTC. Protein product: CASSQDVLRGETQYF.